This is a list of T cell receptor beta chains from one sample in a study of cytomegalovirus exposure and HLA in healthy donors. Assay: immunoSEQ multiplex PCR; the TCRdb copy retains only in-frame clones and omits some. Of 150,000 or so clones in the sample, about 79% were seen once. Sequencing input: PBMCs. These receptors all stem from a male donor in good health and CMV-seronegative. The CDR3 runs from the conserved cysteine through the conserved F or W. D genes are given only for firm matches. Clone size appears in some rows only: once, few, many, or a class for an expanded clone.

D gene: TRBD1
J gene: TRBJ1-5
clone size: .
V gene: TRBV27
CDR3 DNA: TGTGCCAGCAGACCGGACAGGGTTGGGCAGCCCCAGCATTTT
CDR3 protein: CASRPDRVGQPQHF

D gene: .
J gene: TRBJ2-7
clone size: .
V gene: TRBV15
CDR3 DNA: TGTGCCACCAGCAGGGGTTCCAGGCAATACGAGCAGTACTTC
CDR3 protein: CATSRGSRQYEQYF

D gene: TRBD1
J gene: TRBJ2-3
clone size: .
V gene: TRBV6-5
CDR3 DNA: TGTGCCAGCAGGTCGGGACAGGGAACAGATACGCAGTATTTT
CDR3 protein: CASRSGQGTDTQYF

D gene: .
J gene: TRBJ2-7
clone size: .
V gene: TRBV28
CDR3 DNA: TGTGCCAGCAGTTTACCCCTCGGCGAGCAGTACTTC
CDR3 protein: CASSLPLGEQYF

D gene: TRBD1
J gene: TRBJ1-6
clone size: .
V gene: TRBV6-5
CDR3 DNA: TGTGCCAGCAGTTACTCAGATCAGGGGGCGCATTCACCCCTCCACTTT
CDR3 protein: CASSYSDQGAHSPLHF

D gene: .
J gene: TRBJ1-4
clone size: .
V gene: TRBV7-9
CDR3 DNA: TGTGCCAGCAGCCGGACCAGGGCGAATGAAAAACTGTTTTTT
CDR3 protein: CASSRTRANEKLFF

D gene: .
J gene: TRBJ2-7
clone size: once
V gene: TRBV2
CDR3 DNA: TGTGCCAGCGCGAGACTCTTCTCCTACGAGCAGTACTTC
CDR3 protein: CASARLFSYEQYF

D gene: TRBD2
J gene: TRBJ2-2
clone size: .
V gene: TRBV25-1
CDR3 DNA: TGTGCCAGCAGTGTATTGGCGGGAGTCACGGCCGGGGAGCTGTTTTTT
CDR3 protein: CASSVLAGVTAGELFF

D gene: TRBD1
J gene: TRBJ1-1
clone size: .
V gene: TRBV6-6
CDR3 DNA: TGTGCCAGCAGGGCGGGACAGGGGTTTGAAGAAGCTTTCTTT
CDR3 protein: CASRAGQGFEEAFF

D gene: .
J gene: TRBJ2-2
clone size: .
V gene: TRBV30
CDR3 DNA: TGTGCCTGGAGCAGGGAAAACACCGGGGAGCTGTTTTTT
CDR3 protein: CAWSRENTGELFF

D gene: .
J gene: TRBJ2-6
clone size: few
V gene: TRBV10-3
CDR3 DNA: TGTGCCCTCTCTCCCGGCTCTGGGGCCAACGTCCTGACTTTC
CDR3 protein: CALSPGSGANVLTF

D gene: .
J gene: TRBJ2-2
clone size: .
V gene: TRBV4-1
CDR3 DNA: TGCGCCAGCCGCCCCACTCCCGCAGGAAATCCGAACACCGGGGAGCTGTTTTTT
CDR3 protein: CASRPTPAGNPNTGELFF

D gene: .
J gene: TRBJ2-7
clone size: .
V gene: TRBV9
CDR3 DNA: .
CDR3 protein: CASYRCLGEQYF

D gene: .
J gene: TRBJ1-5
clone size: .
V gene: TRBV5-8
CDR3 DNA: TGTGCCAGCAGCCACAGGGTTGGCAATCAGCCCCAGCATTTT
CDR3 protein: CASSHRVGNQPQHF

D gene: TRBD1
J gene: TRBJ1-2
clone size: .
V gene: TRBV25-1
CDR3 DNA: TGTGCCAGCAGTGAATGGGGACAGGGACACTATGGCTACACCTTC
CDR3 protein: CASSEWGQGHYGYTF

D gene: .
J gene: TRBJ1-1
clone size: .
V gene: TRBV6-6
CDR3 DNA: TGTGCCAGCAGTCCCGCGGGGGGTATACCTGAAGCTTTCTTT
CDR3 protein: CASSPAGGIPEAFF

D gene: .
J gene: TRBJ1-5
clone size: .
V gene: TRBV6-5
CDR3 DNA: TGTGCCAGCGGGAGGGTTGGCAATCAGCCCCAGCATTTT
CDR3 protein: CASGRVGNQPQHF

D gene: .
J gene: TRBJ2-7
clone size: .
V gene: TRBV4-2
CDR3 DNA: TGTGCCAGCAGCCAAGAGATAGCGGAGGGCTACGAGCAGTACTTC
CDR3 protein: CASSQEIAEGYEQYF

D gene: .
J gene: TRBJ2-1
clone size: .
V gene: TRBV18
CDR3 DNA: TGTGCCAGCTCACCATTGATCGCGATCATAGGGGGTGAGCAGTTCTTC
CDR3 protein: CASSPLIAIIGGEQFF

D gene: .
J gene: TRBJ2-3
clone size: once
V gene: TRBV7-2
CDR3 DNA: TGTGCCAGCAGCTCGGAAGGGGGATTTCCAGATACGCAGTATTTT
CDR3 protein: CASSSEGGFPDTQYF

D gene: .
J gene: TRBJ1-1
clone size: .
V gene: TRBV9
CDR3 DNA: TGTGCCAGCAATGAGGGGACATTGAACACTGAAGCTTTCTTT
CDR3 protein: CASNEGTLNTEAFF

D gene: .
J gene: TRBJ1-5
clone size: .
V gene: TRBV5-1
CDR3 DNA: TGCGCCAGCAGCTTGGGGGCAGGGGATCAGCCCCAGCATTTT
CDR3 protein: CASSLGAGDQPQHF

D gene: TRBD1
J gene: TRBJ1-2
clone size: .
V gene: TRBV9
CDR3 DNA: TGTGCCAGCAGCGTATCTCCGACAGGGGACTACACCTTC
CDR3 protein: CASSVSPTGDYTF

D gene: TRBD1
J gene: TRBJ1-2
clone size: .
V gene: TRBV28
CDR3 DNA: TGTGCCAGCCTGAGGGGGCTTGGTTATGGCTACACCTTC
CDR3 protein: CASLRGLGYGYTF

D gene: .
J gene: TRBJ2-7
clone size: few
V gene: TRBV16
CDR3 DNA: TGTGCCAGCAGCCCTCCGGGACTGCGTATGTACGAGCAGTACTTC
CDR3 protein: CASSPPGLRMYEQYF

D gene: TRBD2
J gene: TRBJ2-7
clone size: .
V gene: TRBV7-9
CDR3 DNA: TGTGCCAGCAGCCTCCAGACTAGCGGGAGTCTCGACGAGCAGTACTTC
CDR3 protein: CASSLQTSGSLDEQYF

D gene: .
J gene: TRBJ1-3
clone size: once
V gene: TRBV6-6
CDR3 DNA: TGTGCCAGCAGTTACTCGATGCAAGGAGGAGGCAGCGCCATATATTTT
CDR3 protein: CASSYSMQGGGSAIYF

D gene: TRBD2
J gene: TRBJ2-3
clone size: .
V gene: TRBV11-2
CDR3 DNA: TGTGCCAGCAGCGCCAGGACTAGCGGCACAGATACGCAGTATTTT
CDR3 protein: CASSARTSGTDTQYF

D gene: TRBD2
J gene: TRBJ2-2
clone size: .
V gene: TRBV11-1
CDR3 DNA: TGTGCCAGCAGCTTATTTAGGTTTGCGGGAGTCACCGGGGAGCTGTTTTTT
CDR3 protein: CASSLFRFAGVTGELFF

D gene: TRBD2
J gene: TRBJ2-3
clone size: .
V gene: TRBV9
CDR3 DNA: TGTGCCAGCTGTAGCGGGAGTTTAGCAGATACGCAGTATTTT
CDR3 protein: CASCSGSLADTQYF

D gene: .
J gene: TRBJ2-2
clone size: .
V gene: TRBV6-6
CDR3 DNA: TGTGCCAGCAGTTCCACCGTGCCGGGCACCGGGGAGCTGTTTTTT
CDR3 protein: CASSSTVPGTGELFF

D gene: TRBD1
J gene: TRBJ2-3
clone size: .
V gene: TRBV6-1
CDR3 DNA: TGTGCCAGCAGGGACAGGGGAGCAGATACGCAGTATTTT
CDR3 protein: CASRDRGADTQYF

D gene: TRBD1
J gene: TRBJ2-5
clone size: .
V gene: TRBV2
CDR3 DNA: TGTGCCAGCAGTGGGGACAGGGCGAAGACCCAGTACTTC
CDR3 protein: CASSGDRAKTQYF